The clone carrying this T cell receptor beta chain showed up just a few times. Its antigen is still unknown. This sample was taken from a study of early T cells in non-severe SARS-CoV-2 infection. Individual cDNA molecules were tagged with unique molecular identifiers. Using its own MiXCR run on the 5' RACE reads, TCRdb lists one record per CDR3 protein. The sample yields fewer than 90,000 distinct CDR3 sequences, more than 13% seen once. The CDR3 runs 15 residues. V gave up 5 bases and J gave up 1 base; unmatched junction bases: 5. Study conclusions and caveats: The study's VDJdb matching favored anti-spike CD8 responses and missed private and CD4 specificities.

Material: whole blood. The chain is built from TRBV12-3 or TRBV12-4 and TRBJ1-3, with 7 nucleotides matching TRBD1. This sequence originates from an adult who was a healthcare worker with PCR-confirmed SARS-CoV-2 infection or an uninfected control (not recorded which). CDR3: CASSRDSTSGNTIYF. DNA of the CDR3: TGTGCCAGCAGTCGGGACAGCACTTCTGGAAACACCATATATTTT.